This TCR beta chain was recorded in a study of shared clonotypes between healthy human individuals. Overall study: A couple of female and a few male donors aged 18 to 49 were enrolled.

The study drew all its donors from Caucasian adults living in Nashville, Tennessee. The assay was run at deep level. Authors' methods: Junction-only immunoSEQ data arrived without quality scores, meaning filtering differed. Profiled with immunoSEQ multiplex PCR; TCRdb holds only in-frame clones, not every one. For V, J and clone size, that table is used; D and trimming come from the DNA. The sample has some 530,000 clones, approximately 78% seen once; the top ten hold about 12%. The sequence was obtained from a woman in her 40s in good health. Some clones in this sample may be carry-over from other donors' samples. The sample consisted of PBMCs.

CDR3 sequence reads: CASSFSTSGRSEQFF. For the CDR3, the DNA is TGTGCCAGCAGCTTTTCAACTAGCGGGAGAAGTGAGCAGTTCTTC. V gene TRBV5-6 combines with J gene TRBJ2-1; 11 bases agree with TRBD2. Germline V lookup: CDR1 SGHDT, CDR2 YYEEEE. Trimming took 2 bases from V and 9 from J; bases not matched to a gene: 7. This CDR3 is built from 15 residues.